This T cell receptor delta chain comes out of a study of gamma-delta chains in newborns, infants, children (dated by TCRdb to between 2018 and 2021). Looking at the study overall: According to the study title, microbial exposure causes polyclonal expansion of innate gammadelta T cells right after birth. Right after human newborns were born, the researchers looked at the way microbial exposure shaped their populations of innate gammadelta T cells.

Sequenced on an Illumina MiSeq. Via CATT, TCRdb reprocessed the public reads, and rows with identical DNA were then joined. The sample includes 5,000 or so delta-chain clones, with roughly 5% observed a single time. In total, the top ten clones hold 11% of the sample. The CDR3 measures 14 amino acids from cysteine to phenylalanine. Just CDR3 DNA is preserved here, 42 bases in frame from base 1. CDR1 is given as GEAIGNYY and CDR2 as EKD, both from the germline V gene. Points on this clone: No antigen is known for it. For this DNA, TCRdb reports the protein of a much larger clone, which diverges at residue 3, most likely from a read error; the protein presented here is translated directly from the DNA.

The chain uses TRDV2 and TRDJ2; 8 central nucleotides agree with TRDD3. The J gene was missing in TCRdb and was found by matching the end of the DNA to germline. The clonotype was recovered from a child who was a newborn, infant or young child, either healthy, febrile or measles-vaccinated (not recorded which). Sequencing used blood. The CDR3 in this case is CAGDTWGMTAQLFF. In nucleotide form, the sequence is TGTGCCGGTGACACCTGGGGGATGACAGCACAACTCTTCTTT.